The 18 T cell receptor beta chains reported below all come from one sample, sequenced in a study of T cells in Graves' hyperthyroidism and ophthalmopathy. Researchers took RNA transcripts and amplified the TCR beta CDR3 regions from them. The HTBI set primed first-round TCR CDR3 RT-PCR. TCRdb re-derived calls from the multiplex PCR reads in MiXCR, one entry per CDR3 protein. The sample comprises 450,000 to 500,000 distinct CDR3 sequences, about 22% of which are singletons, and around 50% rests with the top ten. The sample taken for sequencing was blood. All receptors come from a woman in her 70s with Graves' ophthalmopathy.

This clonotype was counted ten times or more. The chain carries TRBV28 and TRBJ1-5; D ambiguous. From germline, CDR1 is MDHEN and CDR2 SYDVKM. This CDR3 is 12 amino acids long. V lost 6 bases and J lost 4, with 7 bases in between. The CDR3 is CASSPLNQPQHF. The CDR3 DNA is TGTGCCAGCAGCCCACTTAATCAGCCCCAGCATTTT.

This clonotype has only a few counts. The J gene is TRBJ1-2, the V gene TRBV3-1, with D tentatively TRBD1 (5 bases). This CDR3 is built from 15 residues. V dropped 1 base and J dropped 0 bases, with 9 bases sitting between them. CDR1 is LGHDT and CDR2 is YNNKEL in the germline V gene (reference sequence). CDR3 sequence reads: CASSQVPDTNYGYTF. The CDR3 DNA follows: TGTGCCAGCAGCCAAGTCCCGGACACTAACTATGGCTACACCTTC.

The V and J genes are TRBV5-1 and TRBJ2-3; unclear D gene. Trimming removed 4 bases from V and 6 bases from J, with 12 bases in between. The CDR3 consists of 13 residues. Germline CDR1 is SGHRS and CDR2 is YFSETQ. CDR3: CASSPTGWDTQYF. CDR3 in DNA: TGCGCCAGCAGCCCAACCGGGTGGGATACGCAGTATTTT.

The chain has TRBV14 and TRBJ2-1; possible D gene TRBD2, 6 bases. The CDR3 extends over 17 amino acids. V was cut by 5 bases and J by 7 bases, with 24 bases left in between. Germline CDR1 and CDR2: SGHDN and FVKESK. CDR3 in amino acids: CASSAHLGQVRGNEQFF. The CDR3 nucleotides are TGTGCCAGCAGCGCCCATCTGGGGCAGGTCCGGGGGAATGAGCAGTTCTTC.

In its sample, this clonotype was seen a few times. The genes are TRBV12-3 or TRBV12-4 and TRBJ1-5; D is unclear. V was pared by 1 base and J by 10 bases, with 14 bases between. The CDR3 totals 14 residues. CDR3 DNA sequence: TGTGCCAGCAGTTTAGGAGGGAGGATCGGTCCCCAGCATTTT. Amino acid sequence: CASSLGGRIGPQHF.

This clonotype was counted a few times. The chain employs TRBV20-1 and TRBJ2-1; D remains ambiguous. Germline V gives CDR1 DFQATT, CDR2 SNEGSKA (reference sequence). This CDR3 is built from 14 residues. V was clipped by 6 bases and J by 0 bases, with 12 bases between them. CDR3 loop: CSACRDGSYNEQFF. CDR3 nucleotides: TGCAGTGCCTGTAGGGATGGCTCCTACAATGAGCAGTTCTTC.

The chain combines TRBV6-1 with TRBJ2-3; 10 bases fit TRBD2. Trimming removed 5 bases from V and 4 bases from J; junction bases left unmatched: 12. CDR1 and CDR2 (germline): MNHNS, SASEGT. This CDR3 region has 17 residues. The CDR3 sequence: CASSYLRSGRAADTQYF. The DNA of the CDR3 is TGTGCCAGCAGTTATTTAAGGAGCGGGAGGGCGGCAGATACGCAGTATTTT.

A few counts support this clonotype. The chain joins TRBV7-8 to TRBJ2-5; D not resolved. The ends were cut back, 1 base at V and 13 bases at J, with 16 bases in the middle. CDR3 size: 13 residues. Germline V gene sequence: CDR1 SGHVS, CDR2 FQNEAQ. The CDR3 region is CASSLGDRMPWYF. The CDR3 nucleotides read TGTGCCAGCAGCTTAGGGGATCGCATGCCATGGTACTTC.

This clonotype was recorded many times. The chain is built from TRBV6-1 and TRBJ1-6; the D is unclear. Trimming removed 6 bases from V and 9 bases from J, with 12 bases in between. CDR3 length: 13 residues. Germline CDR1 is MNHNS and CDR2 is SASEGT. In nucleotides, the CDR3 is TGTGCCAGCAGCCCGCAGAGATCTTCACCCCTCCACTTT. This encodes CASSPQRSSPLHF.

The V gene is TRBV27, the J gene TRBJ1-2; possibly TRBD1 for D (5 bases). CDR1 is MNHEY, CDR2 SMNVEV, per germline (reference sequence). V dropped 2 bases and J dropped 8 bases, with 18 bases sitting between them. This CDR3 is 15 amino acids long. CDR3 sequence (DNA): TGTGCCAGCAGTTTAAGACCCTTCCAGGGCGCCGGCTACACCTTC. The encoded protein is CASSLRPFQGAGYTF.

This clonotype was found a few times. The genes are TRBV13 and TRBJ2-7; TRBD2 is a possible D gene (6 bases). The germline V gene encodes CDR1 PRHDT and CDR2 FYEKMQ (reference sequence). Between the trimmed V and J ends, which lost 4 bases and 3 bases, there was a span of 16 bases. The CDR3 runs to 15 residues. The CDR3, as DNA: TGTGCCAGCAGCTCCAGCGGGCCCTTTCTCTACGAGCAGTACTTC. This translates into CASSSSGPFLYEQYF.

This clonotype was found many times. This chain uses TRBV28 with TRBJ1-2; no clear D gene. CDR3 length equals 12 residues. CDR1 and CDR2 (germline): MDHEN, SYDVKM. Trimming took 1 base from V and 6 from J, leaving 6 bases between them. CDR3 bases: TGTGCCAGCAGTTTATCGGGAGATGGCTACACCTTC. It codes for CASSLSGDGYTF.

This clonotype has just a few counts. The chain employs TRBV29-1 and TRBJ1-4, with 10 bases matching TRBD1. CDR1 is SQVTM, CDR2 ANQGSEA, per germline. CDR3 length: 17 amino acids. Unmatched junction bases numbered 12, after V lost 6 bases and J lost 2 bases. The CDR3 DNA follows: TGCAGCGTGACAGGGGGCCGGGGGCAAAGCACTAATGAAAAACTGTTTTTT. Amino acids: CSVTGGRGQSTNEKLFF.

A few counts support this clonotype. The CDR3 bases are TGTGCCAGCAGCCAAGAAGTTCGGGGACTAGCGGGAAAGGGCCTCCAAGAGACCCAGTACTTC. This sequence encodes CASSQEVRGLAGKGLQETQYF. The J gene is TRBJ2-5, the V gene TRBV28; 13 nucleotides line up with TRBD2. The CDR3 length is 21 residues. CDR1 is MDHEN and CDR2 is SYDVKM in the germline V gene. The V and J ends lost 6 bases and 1 base, in that order; junction bases with no gene match: 20. The complete variable domain, with remaining parts taken from reference TRBV28 and TRBJ2-5, reads DVKVTQSSRYLVKRTGEKVFLECVQDMDHENMFWYRQDPGLGLRLIYFSYDVKMKEKGDIPEGYSVSREKKERFSLILESASTNQTSMYLCASSQEVRGLAGKGLQETQYFGPGTRLLVL.

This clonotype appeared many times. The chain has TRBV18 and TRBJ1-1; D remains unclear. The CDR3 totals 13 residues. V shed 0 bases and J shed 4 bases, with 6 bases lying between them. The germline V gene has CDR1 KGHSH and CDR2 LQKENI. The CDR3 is CASSPPLSTEAFF. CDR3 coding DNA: TGTGCCAGCTCACCACCTTTAAGCACTGAAGCTTTCTTT.

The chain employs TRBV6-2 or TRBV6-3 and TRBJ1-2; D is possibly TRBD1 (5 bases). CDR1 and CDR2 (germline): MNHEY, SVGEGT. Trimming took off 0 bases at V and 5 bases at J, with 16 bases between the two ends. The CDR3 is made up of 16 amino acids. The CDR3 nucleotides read TGTGCCAGCAGTTACTCGATAATAAGGGGCCCTTATGGCTACACCTTC. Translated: CASSYSIIRGPYGYTF.

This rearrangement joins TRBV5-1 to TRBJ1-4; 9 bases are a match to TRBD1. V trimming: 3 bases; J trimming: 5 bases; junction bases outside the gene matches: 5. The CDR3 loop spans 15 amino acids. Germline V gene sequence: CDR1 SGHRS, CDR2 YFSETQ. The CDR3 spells CASSSHGTGNEKLFF. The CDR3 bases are TGCGCCAGCAGCTCCCACGGGACAGGGAATGAAAAACTGTTTTTT.

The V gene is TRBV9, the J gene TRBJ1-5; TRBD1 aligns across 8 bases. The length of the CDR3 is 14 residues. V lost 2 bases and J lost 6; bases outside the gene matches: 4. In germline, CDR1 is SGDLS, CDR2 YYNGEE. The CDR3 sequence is CASSVSGGPQPQHF. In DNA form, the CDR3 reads TGTGCCAGCAGCGTTTCAGGGGGCCCTCAGCCCCAGCATTTT.